This TCR delta chain was documented in a study of Vδ1+ human thymocytes. General study points: Thymic TRG and TRD repertoires appeared highly polyclonal, with Gaussian CDR3 length distributions.

The template was reverse-transcribed extracted RNA. CDR3 amplicons came from multiplex PCR with pooled V-gene forward and constant-region reverse primers. TCRdb fed the multiplex PCR reads to CATT. The sample yields roughly 55,000 delta-chain clones, around 15% seen once. Points on this clone: Its antigen is currently unknown.

From germline, CDR1 is TSWWSYY and CDR2 QGS. V lost 6 bases, J lost 12 bases, and 12 bases stayed unmatched. This CDR3 has 13 amino acids. The specimen was Vdelta1+ gamma-delta thymocytes from the thymus. The subset was: FACS-sorted CD3+ TCRalphabeta- TCRVdelta1+ TCRVdelta2- thymocytes. The TCR sequence derives from a boy under two years old who had congenital heart surgery. The V gene is TRDV1, the J gene TRDJ1; 8 positions match TRDD3. CDR3 region: CALGGVTGGLVIF. CDR3 coding DNA: TGTGCTCTTGGCGGGGTTACTGGGGGCTTAGTCATCTTT.